Included here is one T cell receptor beta chain sequence, with context. Its cognate antigen is unknown. These data are taken from a study of T-cell memory formation after mild COVID-19. Study-level points and caveats: CD4/CD8 balance characterized clones contracting day 15 to 85, and CD4+ skew characterized later expanders.

TCRdb passed the 5' RACE reads through MiXCR, listing each CDR3 protein once. The profile shows 180,000 or so distinct CDR3 sequences, 11% of them singletons. Deletions cut 6 bases from V and 1 base from J, with 19 bases between. This CDR3 region has 18 residues. Germline loops: CDR1 LGHNA, CDR2 YNFKEQ. This chain joins TRBV4-2 and TRBJ1-6; maybe TRBD1 (5 bases). The sequencing input was PBMCs or a T cell subset sorted from them (not recorded which). The clonotype originates from a man between 18 and 29 years old who had mild COVID-19 (a few samples of this study predate the infection). Cell type and time point are not known. The CDR3 nucleotides read TGTGCCAGCAGAAGGAGACGGGGCGAAAGTTCCTATAATTCACCCCTCCACTTT. It specifies CASRRRRGESSYNSPLHF.